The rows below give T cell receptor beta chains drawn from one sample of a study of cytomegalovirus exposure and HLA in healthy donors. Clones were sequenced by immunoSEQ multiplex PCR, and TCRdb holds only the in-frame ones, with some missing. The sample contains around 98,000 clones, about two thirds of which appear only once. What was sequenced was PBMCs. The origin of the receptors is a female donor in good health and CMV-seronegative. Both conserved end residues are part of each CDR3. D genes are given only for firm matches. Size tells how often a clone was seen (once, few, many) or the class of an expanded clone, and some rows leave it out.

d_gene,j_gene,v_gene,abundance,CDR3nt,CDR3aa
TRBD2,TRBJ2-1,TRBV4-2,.,TGTGCCAGCAGTGCCGGGACTAGCGGATACAATGAGCAGTTCTTC,CASSAGTSGYNEQFF
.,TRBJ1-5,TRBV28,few,TGTGCCAGCAGTTCGGGACTCAGCAATCAGCCCCAGCATTTT,CASSSGLSNQPQHF
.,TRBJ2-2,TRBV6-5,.,TGTGCCAGCAGTTTTAGGAGGAACACCGGGGAGCTGTTTTTT,CASSFRRNTGELFF
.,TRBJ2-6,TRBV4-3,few,TGCGCCAGCAGCCAAGATAGGGGGACAGGGGCCAACGTCCTGACTTTC,CASSQDRGTGANVLTF
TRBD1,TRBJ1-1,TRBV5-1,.,TGCGCCAGCAGCGCTACAACAGGGGGCGCCGGGAACACTGAAGCTTTCTTT,CASSATTGGAGNTEAFF
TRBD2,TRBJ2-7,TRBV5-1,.,TGCGCCAGCAGCTTGTTTCTAGCGGGAGGTATTTCCTACGAGCAGTACTTC,CASSLFLAGGISYEQYF
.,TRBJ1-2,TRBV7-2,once,TGTGCCACCGGTGGGGGGAGAGTCGGCTACACCTTC,CATGGGRVGYTF
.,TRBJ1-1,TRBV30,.,TGTGCCTGGAGTGTTGTGGGGGGTACTGAAGCTTTCTTT,CAWSVVGGTEAFF
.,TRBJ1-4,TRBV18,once,TGTGCCAGCTCACGTCGGGACATAGGGGAAAAACTGTTTTTT,CASSRRDIGEKLFF
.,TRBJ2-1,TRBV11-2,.,TGTGCCAGCAGCGAGGGTACTAGCCTCTCCTACAATGAGCAGTTCTTC,CASSEGTSLSYNEQFF
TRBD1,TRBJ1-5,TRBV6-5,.,TGTGCCAGCAGAAAGGGGGCTTATAGCAATCAGCCCCAGCATTTT,CASRKGAYSNQPQHF
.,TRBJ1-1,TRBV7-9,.,TGTGCCAGCAGCTTAAGGGAGGGCACTGAAGCTTTCTTT,CASSLREGTEAFF
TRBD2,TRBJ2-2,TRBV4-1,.,TGCGCCAGCAGCCTACCGGGACTAGCGGGAGCAGGGGAGCTGTTTTTT,CASSLPGLAGAGELFF
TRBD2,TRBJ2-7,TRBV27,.,TGTGCCAGCAGTTTTCAACTAGCGGGGTCCTCCTACGAGCAGTACTTC,CASSFQLAGSSYEQYF
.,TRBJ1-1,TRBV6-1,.,TGTGCCAGCAAGTTGGAAGGGGCCATTAACACTGAAGCTTTCTTT,CASKLEGAINTEAFF
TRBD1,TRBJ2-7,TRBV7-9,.,TGTGCCAGCAGCCTCCCGGGACAGGTCCCCTACGAGCAGTACTTC,CASSLPGQVPYEQYF
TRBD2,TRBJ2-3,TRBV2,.,TGTGCCAGCGGGCGGGAGGGCCGGTCAGATACGCAGTATTTT,CASGREGRSDTQYF
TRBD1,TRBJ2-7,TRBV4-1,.,TGCGCCAGCAGCCAAGATGGGACAGACTACGAGCAGTACTTC,CASSQDGTDYEQYF
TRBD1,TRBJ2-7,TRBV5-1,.,TGCGCCAGCAGCCCCGGGACAGTTCTCTCCTACGAGCAGTACTTC,CASSPGTVLSYEQYF
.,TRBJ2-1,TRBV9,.,TGTGCCAGCAGCCCGGGGGAGAATGAGCAGTTCTTC,CASSPGENEQFF
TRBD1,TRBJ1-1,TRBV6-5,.,TGTGCCAGCAGCGGTCGGGACAGGCTGAACACTGAAGCTTTCTTT,CASSGRDRLNTEAFF
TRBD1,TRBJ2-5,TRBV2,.,TGTGCCAACAAGGCGGACAGGGTTCAAGAGACCCAGTACTTC,CANKADRVQETQYF
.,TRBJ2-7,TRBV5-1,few,TGCGCCAGCAGCTTGGCCCGGCAGGGTGCGACCTACGAGCAGTACTTC,CASSLARQGATYEQYF
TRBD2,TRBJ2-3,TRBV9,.,TGTGCCAGTAGCGGGGGCGGGGGCACAGATACGCAGTATTTT,CASSGGGGTDTQYF
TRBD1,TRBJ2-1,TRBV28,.,TGTGCCAGCAGATCCGGACAGGGGGGATACAATGAGCAGTTCTTC,CASRSGQGGYNEQFF
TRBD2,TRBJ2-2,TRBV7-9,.,TGTGCCAGCAGCCGACCCTCGCAGAGCGGGGGAAACACCGGGGAGCTGTTTTTT,CASSRPSQSGGNTGELFF
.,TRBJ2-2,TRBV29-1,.,TGCAGCGTTGAGTTGGCTACCGGGGAGCTGTTTTTT,CSVELATGELFF
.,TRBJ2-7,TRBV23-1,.,TGCGCCAGCAGTCAATTGGAGTATGGTAGCTCCTACGAGCAGTACTTC,CASSQLEYGSSYEQYF
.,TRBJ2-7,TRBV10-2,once,TGCGCCAGCAGTGGGGAGGCCCCCTCCTTAAGCTCCTACGAGCAGTACTTC,CASSGEAPSLSSYEQYF
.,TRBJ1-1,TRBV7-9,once,TGTGCCAGCAGCTTAGAGGGGACAATGAACACTGAAGCTTTCTTT,CASSLEGTMNTEAFF
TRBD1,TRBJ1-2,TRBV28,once,TGTGCCAGCAGTTTTTCCGGACAGGCATATCGCGGAGACTATGGCTACACCTTC,CASSFSGQAYRGDYGYTF
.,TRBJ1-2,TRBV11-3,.,TGTGCCAGCAGCCCTTTAACGCGCGGGTATGGCTACACCTTC,CASSPLTRGYGYTF
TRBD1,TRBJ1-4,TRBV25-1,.,TGTGCCAGCAGTGAAGACAGGGAGTACGAAAAACTGTTTTTT,CASSEDREYEKLFF
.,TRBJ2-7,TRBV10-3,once,TGTGCCATCAGAGATGGGGCAGGGGTCTACGAGCAGTACTTC,CAIRDGAGVYEQYF
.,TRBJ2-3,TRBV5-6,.,TGTGCCAGCAGCTTGTTTCGGGGATCCACAGATACGCAGTATTTT,CASSLFRGSTDTQYF
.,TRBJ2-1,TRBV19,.,TGTGCCAGTAGTCTAGATACCGGGATCCTTCGAAATGAGCAGTTCTTC,CASSLDTGILRNEQFF
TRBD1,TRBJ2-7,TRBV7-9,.,TGTGCCAGCAGCACCTCGACAGGGACACCCGCCTACGAGCAGTACTTC,CASSTSTGTPAYEQYF
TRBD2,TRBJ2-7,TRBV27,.,TGTGCCAGCAGTTTAAGAGGGAGGGCCTACGAGCAGTACTTC,CASSLRGRAYEQYF
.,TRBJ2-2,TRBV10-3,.,TGTGCCATCAGCCCTACGGCCGGGGAGCTGTTTTTT,CAISPTAGELFF
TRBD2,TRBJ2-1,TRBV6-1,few,TGTGCCACCTCCGGGACTAGCTACGGCAATGAGCAGTTCTTC,CATSGTSYGNEQFF
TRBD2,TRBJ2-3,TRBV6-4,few,TGTGCCAGCAGTGACGGCGGGGGGGCAGATACGCAGTATTTT,CASSDGGGADTQYF
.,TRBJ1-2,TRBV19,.,TGTGCCAGTAGTATTGAGGGGACTAGGTATGGCTACACCTTC,CASSIEGTRYGYTF
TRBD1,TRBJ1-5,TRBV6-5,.,TGTGCCAGCAGAAGGGGGCCTTGGGGTCAGCCCCAGCATTTT,CASRRGPWGQPQHF
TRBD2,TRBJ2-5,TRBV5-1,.,TGCGCCAGCAGCAGGGCTAGCGGGAGCCCGACTCAAGAGACCCAGTACTTC,CASSRASGSPTQETQYF
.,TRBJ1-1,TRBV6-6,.,TGTGCCAGCAGCCAGGAGGGAGTTGCTTTCTTT,CASSQEGVAFF
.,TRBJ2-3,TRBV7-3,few,TGTGCCAGCAGCTTGCGGAGATTAGATACGCAGTATTTT,CASSLRRLDTQYF
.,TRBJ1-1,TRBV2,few,TGTGCCAGCAGTGGACCCCGGCAGGGCGATCACACTGAAGCTTTCTTT,CASSGPRQGDHTEAFF
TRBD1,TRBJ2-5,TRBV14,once,TGTGCCAGCAGCCAAGGAAGACAGGGGTTTAGGGAGACCCAGTACTTC,CASSQGRQGFRETQYF
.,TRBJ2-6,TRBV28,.,TGTGCCAGCAGCCGACATAGTGGGGCCAACGTCCTGACTTTC,CASSRHSGANVLTF
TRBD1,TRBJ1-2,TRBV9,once,TGTGCCAGCAGCACCCCGGGACAGGGAGGGTATGGCTACACCTTC,CASSTPGQGGYGYTF
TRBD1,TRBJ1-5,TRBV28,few,TGTGCCAGCAGTTTTCCTCGTCCAGGGGGCCCTCAGCCCCAGCATTTT,CASSFPRPGGPQPQHF
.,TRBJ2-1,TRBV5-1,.,TGCGACAGCAGCTTAAGGGACTTTTCTTCCTCCTACAATGAGCAGTTCTTC,CDSSLRDFSSSYNEQFF
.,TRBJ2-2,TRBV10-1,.,TGCGCCAGCCGAAGCCCCCACGGGGAGCTGTTTTTT,CASRSPHGELFF
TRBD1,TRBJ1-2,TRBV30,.,TGTGCCGCATTGGCCGGGACAGGAGGTGGCTACACCTTC,CAALAGTGGGYTF
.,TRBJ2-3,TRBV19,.,TGTGCCAGTGGGGGGACCCCGCTGGCGAGCACAGATACGCAGTATTTT,CASGGTPLASTDTQYF
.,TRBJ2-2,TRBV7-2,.,TGTGCCAGCAGCTTTTCGGACACCGGGGAGCTGTTTTTT,CASSFSDTGELFF